This TCR beta chain is drawn from a study of T cell repertoires in cytomegalovirus infection. For the study at large: It was recently identified HLA-C-restricted and well-studied HLA-B-restricted CMV epitopes that the study used. Study results and caveats: The response measured ex vivo was dominated by TCR beta clonotypes (HLA-C-restricted and CMV-specific).

TCRdb analysed the reads with MiXCR anew, one entry per CDR3 protein. The sample contains roughly 800,000 distinct CDR3 sequences, almost 30% of which appear only once. Germline V gene data show CDR1 as LGHNA and CDR2 as YSLEER. V was trimmed by 2 bases and J by 0 bases, leaving 10 bases between them. This CDR3 has 16 residues. This clonotype was picked up one time. Its target is not known. The chain uses TRBV4-3 and TRBJ2-2, with D perhaps TRBD2 (6 bases). This sequence originates from a human donor in good health (CMV status not recorded). Some clones in this sample may be carry-over from other donors' samples. The sample consisted of cultured CD8+ T cells from PBMCs, taken from culture after CMV antigen stimulation. Here the CDR3 reads CASSQSSGTNTGELFF. Here the CDR3 DNA reads TGCGCCAGCAGCCAAAGTAGCGGCACGAACACCGGGGAGCTGTTTTTT.